Detailed here is one TCR beta chain. Germline V gives CDR1 LNHDA, CDR2 SQIVND (reference sequence). J lost 7 bases, V lost 3 bases, and 5 bases had no gene match. The CDR3 totals 13 residues. The sample is drawn from a study of blood T cell repertoires in COVID-19. Study information: COVID-19 samples collected from the United States, Italy and Spain covered acute and convalescent phases. In each case, the material was cDNA or gDNA derived from T cells, B-cell-depleted T cells, or PBMCs.

Source study methods: Reference gene primers were amplified, and this amplification served to estimate nucleated cell counts. Assay: immunoSEQ multiplex PCR; the TCRdb copy retains only in-frame clones and omits some. From that table come the V and J calls and clone size; the DNA was used to work out D and trimming. The top ten clones hold around 17% of a sample with approximately 150,000 clones, around nine tenths of them seen once. This TCR was recovered from a man aged 60-69 years with active or convalescent COVID-19. The V gene is TRBV19, the J gene TRBJ1-2, with 7 bases that match TRBD1. The sample comprised peripheral blood. The CDR3 coding sequence is TGTGCCAGTAGTATCGGCAGGGGGGCTGGCTACACCTTC. This codes for CASSIGRGAGYTF.